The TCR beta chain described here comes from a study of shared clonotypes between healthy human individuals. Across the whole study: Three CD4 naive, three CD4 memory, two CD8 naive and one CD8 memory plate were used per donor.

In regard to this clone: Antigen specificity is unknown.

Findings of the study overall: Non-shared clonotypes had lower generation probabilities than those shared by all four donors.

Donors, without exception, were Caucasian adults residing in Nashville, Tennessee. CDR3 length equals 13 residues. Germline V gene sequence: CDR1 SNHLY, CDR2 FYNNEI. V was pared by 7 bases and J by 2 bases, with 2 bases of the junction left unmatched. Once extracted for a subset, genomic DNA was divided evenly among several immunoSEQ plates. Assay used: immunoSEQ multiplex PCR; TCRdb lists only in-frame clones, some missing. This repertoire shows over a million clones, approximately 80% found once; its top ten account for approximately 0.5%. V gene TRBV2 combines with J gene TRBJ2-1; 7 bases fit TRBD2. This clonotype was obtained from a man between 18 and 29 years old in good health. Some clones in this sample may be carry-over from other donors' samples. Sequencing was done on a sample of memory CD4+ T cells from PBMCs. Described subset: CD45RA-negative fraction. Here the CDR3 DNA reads TGTGCCAGCAAGCGGGGTGCCTACAATGAGCAGTTCTTC. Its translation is CASKRGAYNEQFF.